The 10 T cell receptor beta chains below all came from one sample that was sequenced in a study of T cells in Graves' hyperthyroidism and ophthalmopathy. TCR beta CDR3 regions were amplified from RNA. The study used the HTBI primer set for a first-round RT-PCR of the TCR CDR3. TCRdb re-analysed the multiplex PCR reads in MiXCR, keeping a single row per CDR3 protein. The sample contains a few hundred thousand distinct CDR3 sequences, about 15% of which appear only once. Sample: blood. Receptors were obtained from a woman between 25 and 40 years old with Graves' hyperthyroidism that later progressed to Graves' ophthalmopathy.

This clonotype was detected ten times or more. The J gene is TRBJ1-2, the V gene TRBV12-3 or TRBV12-4, with a possible D match to TRBD1 (6 bases). V was trimmed by 5 bases and J by 5 bases, leaving 18 bases between them. The CDR3 consists of 15 residues. The CDR3 protein is CASSGHTGSRYGYTF. The CDR3 DNA follows: TGTGCCAGCAGTGGACATACAGGGTCTAGGTATGGCTACACCTTC.

Concerning this clonotype itself: Just one base apart from a much larger clone, this may be a read error. This chain joins TRBV20-1 and TRBJ2-7; 13 bases match TRBD2. The length of the CDR3 is 16 residues. The germline gives CDR1 DFQATT, CDR2 SNEGSKA (reference sequence). V dropped 6 bases and J dropped 3; count of bases not matched to a gene: 11. The CDR3 region is CSAPHRLAGGGYEQYF. The CDR3 DNA reads as TGCAGTGCCCCTCACAGACTAGCGGGAGGAGGCTACGAGCAGTACTTC.

This clonotype came up many times. The chain uses TRBV28 and TRBJ2-7; D might be TRBD1 (5 bases). Germline V gives CDR1 MDHEN, CDR2 SYDVKM. The CDR3 loop spans 14 amino acids. V was pared by 3 bases and J by 4 bases, with 13 bases between. CDR3 nucleotides: TGTGCCAGCAGTTTGGACACTCCACCTTACGAGCAGTACTTC. Translating it yields CASSLDTPPYEQYF. Full variable domain (outside the CDR3, taken from reference TRBV28 and TRBJ2-7): DVKVTQSSRYLVKRTGEKVFLECVQDMDHENMFWYRQDPGLGLRLIYFSYDVKMKEKGDIPEGYSVSREKKERFSLILESASTNQTSMYLCASSLDTPPYEQYFGPGTRLTVT.

Only a few counts were recorded for this clonotype. The chain combines TRBV6-5 with TRBJ1-4; maybe TRBD1 (5 bases). Germline V CDR1 and CDR2: MNHEY, SVGAGI. This CDR3 is built from 17 residues. Trimming took off 5 bases at V and 1 base at J, with 17 bases between the two ends. The DNA of the CDR3 is TGTGCCAGCAGTGTGGGCGGGGGGAAGGGAACTAATGAAAAACTGTTTTTT. Translating gives CASSVGGGKGTNEKLFF.

This clonotype was counted many times. This rearrangement joins TRBV7-9 to TRBJ1-6; 11 bases map to TRBD1. Germline V gene data show CDR1 as SEHNR and CDR2 as FQNEAQ (reference sequence). After removal of 1 base from V and 9 bases from J, the junction contained 2 bases not matched to a gene. The CDR3 consists of 15 residues. The CDR3 sequence is CASSLGTGGSSPLHF. The CDR3 DNA reads as TGTGCCAGCAGCTTAGGGACAGGGGGCAGTTCACCCCTCCACTTT.

The table lists this clonotype with a few counts. J is TRBJ1-1 and V is TRBV3-1, with 9 nucleotides matching TRBD1. Germline assignment: CDR1 LGHDT and CDR2 YNNKEL (reference sequence). The CDR3 sequence is 15 residues long. Unmatched junction bases numbered 6, after V lost 4 bases and J lost 3 bases. The CDR3 DNA reads as TGTGCCAGCAGCCCAGTACAGGGGGCGGACACTGAAGCTTTCTTT. Its translation: CASSPVQGADTEAFF.

This clonotype has ten or more counts. V and J are TRBV12-3 or TRBV12-4 and TRBJ2-5; TRBD1 matches 7 bases. The length of the CDR3 is 16 residues. V trimming: 5 bases; J trimming: 3 bases; junction bases outside the gene matches: 12. The CDR3 loop reads CASSATGAEGEETQYF. The CDR3 coding sequence is TGTGCCAGCAGTGCTACAGGGGCCGAAGGAGAAGAGACCCAGTACTTC.

The CDR3 nucleotides read TGTGCCAGCAGTTACTTTAAAGATCAGCCCCAGCATTTT. Its translation is CASSYFKDQPQHF. This chain uses TRBV6-6 with TRBJ1-5; D unresolved. Germline CDR1 is MNHNY and CDR2 is SVGAGI (reference sequence). This CDR3 region has 13 residues. Trimming cost V 1 base and J 5 bases, with 6 bases left between them.

This chain uses TRBV7-9 with TRBJ2-2, with a tentative D call TRBD2 (5 bases). This CDR3 contains 15 residues. The V end was cut by 4 bases, the J end by 5 bases, with 14 bases between. Germline loops: CDR1 SEHNR, CDR2 FQNEAQ (reference sequence). CDR3 region: CASSSNSRGTGELFF. CDR3 coding DNA: TGTGCCAGCAGCTCGAACTCCCGGGGAACCGGGGAGCTGTTTTTT.

A few counts support this clonotype. This chain uses TRBV18 with TRBJ2-7; the D gene is possibly TRBD1 (7 bases). This CDR3 comprises 17 residues. V gave up 4 bases and J gave up 2 bases, with 21 bases separating them. CDR1 and CDR2 (germline): KGHSH, LQKENI. CDR3 protein: CASSHRGGRGVTYEQYF. Written as DNA, the CDR3 is TGTGCCAGCTCACATAGAGGCGGCAGGGGGGTGACCTACGAGCAGTACTTC.